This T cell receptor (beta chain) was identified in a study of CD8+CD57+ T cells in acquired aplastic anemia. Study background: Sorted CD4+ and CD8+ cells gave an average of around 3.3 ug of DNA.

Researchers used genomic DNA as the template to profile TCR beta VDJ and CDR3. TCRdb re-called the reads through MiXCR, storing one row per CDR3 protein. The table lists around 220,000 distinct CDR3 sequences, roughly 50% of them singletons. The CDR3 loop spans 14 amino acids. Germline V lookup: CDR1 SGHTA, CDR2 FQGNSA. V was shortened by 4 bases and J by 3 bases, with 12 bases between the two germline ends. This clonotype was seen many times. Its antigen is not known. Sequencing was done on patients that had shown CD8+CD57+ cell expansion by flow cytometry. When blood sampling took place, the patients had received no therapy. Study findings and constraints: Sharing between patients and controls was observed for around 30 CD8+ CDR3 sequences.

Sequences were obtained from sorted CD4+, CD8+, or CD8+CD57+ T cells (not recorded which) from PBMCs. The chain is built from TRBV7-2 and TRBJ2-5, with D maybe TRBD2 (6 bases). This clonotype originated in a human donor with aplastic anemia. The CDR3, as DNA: TGTGCCAGCAGCTCCTTCACGGGGGAAGAGACCCAGTACTTC. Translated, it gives CASSSFTGEETQYF.